Listed here are 19 T cell receptor beta chains from one sample, sequenced in a study of cytomegalovirus exposure and HLA in healthy donors. Primers: 60 Vbeta forward and 13 Jbeta reverse. The data were produced by immunoSEQ multiplex PCR, yet TCRdb's version contains in-frame clones alone and is incomplete. This sample has 100,000 to 150,000 clones, with 75% found just once. Sequenced sample: PBMCs. The receptors originated from a woman aged 50 to 60 in good health and CMV-seronegative.

This chain connects TRBV7-9 to TRBJ2-7; 11 positions match TRBD1. The CDR3 loop spans 15 amino acids. The V segment lost 1 base and the J segment 6 bases; nucleotides outside the gene matches: 5. Germline V gene data show CDR1 as SEHNR and CDR2 as FQNEAQ (reference sequence). CDR3 protein: CASSLDWTGGAEQYF. The CDR3 DNA is TGTGCCAGCAGCTTAGATTGGACAGGGGGCGCCGAGCAGTACTTC.

The chain carries TRBV9 and TRBJ2-1, with a weak D call TRBD2 (7 bases). The CDR3 extends over 17 amino acids. Germline CDR1 is SGDLS and CDR2 is YYNGEE. V was trimmed by 3 bases and J by 6 bases, leaving 22 bases between them. The chain's CDR3 is CASSGGGSGPPFNEQFF. As DNA, the CDR3 is TGTGCCAGCAGCGGAGGGGGTAGCGGGCCCCCCTTCAATGAGCAGTTCTTC.

The V call is TRBV9, the J call TRBJ2-2, with D uncertain. Germline V gene lookup returns CDR1 SGDLS and CDR2 YYNGEE. The CDR3 has 13 residues. V shed 4 bases and J shed 6 bases, with 10 bases lying between them. In DNA form, the CDR3 reads TGTGCCAGCAGCCCAAGAGAGCCCGGGGAGCTGTTTTTT. Protein sequence: CASSPREPGELFF.

V and J are TRBV11-3 and TRBJ2-7, with D possibly TRBD2 on 6 matching bases. There are 17 residues in the CDR3. Looked up from germline, CDR1 is SGHNT and CDR2 is YENEEA. V was pared by 0 bases and J by 1 base, with 16 bases between. CDR3: CASSLERGFPGSYEQYF. The DNA for the CDR3 is TGTGCCAGCAGCTTAGAACGGGGGTTCCCTGGGTCCTACGAGCAGTACTTC. Full variable domain (outside the CDR3, taken from reference TRBV11-3 and TRBJ2-7): EAGVVQSPRYKIIEKKQPVAFWCNPISGHNTLYWYLQNLGQGPELLIRYENEEAVDDSQLPKDRFSAERLKGVDSTLKIQPAELGDSAVYLCASSLERGFPGSYEQYFGPGTRLTVT.

V is TRBV11-2 and J is TRBJ2-1; 15 bases map to TRBD2. The CDR3 length is 18 residues. The V gene's germline CDR1 is SGHAT and CDR2 FQNNGV. Germline trimming cut 5 bases from V and 3 bases from J; bases unmatched to any gene: 8. The CDR3 region is CASSPRTSGRDLYNEQFF. CDR3 nucleotide sequence: TGTGCCAGCAGCCCGCGGACTAGCGGGAGGGACCTCTACAATGAGCAGTTCTTC. The variable domain in full, with the rest retrieved from reference TRBV11-2 and TRBJ2-1, is EAGVAQSPRYKIIEKRQSVAFWCNPISGHATLYWYQQILGQGPKLLIQFQNNGVVDDSQLPKDRFSAERLKGVDSTLKIQPAKLEDSAVYLCASSPRTSGRDLYNEQFFGPGTRLTVL.

This clone is deemed large. The gene calls are TRBV6-5 and TRBJ2-2, with a possible D match to TRBD1 (5 bases). The CDR3 consists of 13 residues. Trimming removed 6 bases from V and 3 bases from J, with 8 bases in between. The germline V gene has CDR1 MNHEY and CDR2 SVGAGI. The CDR3, as DNA: TGTGCCAGCAGGACACAGGACACCGGGGAGCTGTTTTTT. It is translated as CASRTQDTGELFF.

Written as DNA, the CDR3 is TGCGCCAGCAGCCCCCAGGCGGGAGACCCCGGGGAGCTGTTTTTT. It translates to CASSPQAGDPGELFF. The chain couples TRBV4-1 to TRBJ2-2, with 7 bases aligning to TRBD2. The CDR3 runs 15 residues. CDR1 MGHRA and CDR2 YSYEKL come from the germline V gene. V shed 4 bases, J shed 6 bases, and the junction held 8 bases outside the gene matches.

This chain connects TRBV2 to TRBJ2-4, with 8 bases aligning to TRBD1. Germline V CDR1 and CDR2: SNHLY, FYNNEI. There are 13 residues in the CDR3. The ends lost 2 bases at V and 6 bases at J; junction bases unmatched: 0. The CDR3 DNA is TGTGCCAGCAGTGAACAGGGGGCAAACATTCAGTACTTC. As protein: CASSEQGANIQYF.

In its sample, this clone was seen once. V usage is TRBV5-1 and J usage is TRBJ2-4; D gene uncertain. V dropped 4 bases and J dropped 6 bases, with 14 bases sitting between them. The CDR3 loop spans 14 amino acids. Germline V gene lookup returns CDR1 SGHRS and CDR2 YFSETQ. The CDR3 here is CASSPPGTLNIQYF. CDR3 DNA sequence: TGCGCCAGCAGCCCCCCAGGTACCCTAAACATTCAGTACTTC.

The V call is TRBV28, the J call TRBJ2-1; the match to TRBD2 covers 9 bases. This CDR3 is 14 amino acids long. V trimming: 2 bases; J trimming: 8 bases; junction bases outside the gene matches: 4. Germline V gene data show CDR1 as MDHEN and CDR2 as SYDVKM. The DNA for the CDR3 is TGTGCCAGCAGTTTAGGCGGGAGGGCCGATGAGCAGTTCTTC. Translated: CASSLGGRADEQFF.

This clone was seen once. V gene TRBV28 combines with J gene TRBJ2-3; TRBD1 aligns across 9 bases. J was trimmed by 6 bases and V by 6 bases; bases with no gene match: 10. The CDR3 is made up of 15 amino acids. Per germline, CDR1 MDHEN and CDR2 SYDVKM. CDR3 sequence (DNA): TGTGCCAGCAGCACAACCGGGACAGGGAGGGATACGCAGTATTTT. Its translation is CASSTTGTGRDTQYF.

This chain joins TRBV28 and TRBJ2-1; 8 bases agree with TRBD1. Looked up from germline, CDR1 is MDHEN and CDR2 is SYDVKM. The CDR3 spans 16 residues. The J segment lost 2 bases and the V segment lost 7 bases, leaving 10 bases of the junction unmatched. DNA for the CDR3: TGTGCCAGCACCAACGCAGGGGGCACTACCTACAATGAGCAGTTCTTC. This translates into CASTNAGGTTYNEQFF.

This clone was picked up a small number of times. This chain connects TRBV6-4 to TRBJ2-7; D might be TRBD2 (6 bases). With 7 bases removed from V and 1 base from J, the gap between germline ends came to 14 bases. The CDR3 is 14 residues long. Per germline, CDR1 MRHNA and CDR2 SNTAGT. The CDR3 DNA is TGTGCCAGCACCAGGGACTCCCAATCCTACGAGCAGTACTTC. Protein: CASTRDSQSYEQYF.

The chain links TRBV2 to TRBJ1-5; 11 bases are shared with TRBD1. Germline CDR1 reads SNHLY; CDR2 reads FYNNEI. This CDR3 spans 15 amino acids. V trimming: 5 bases; J trimming: 7 bases; junction bases outside the gene matches: 7. The chain's CDR3 is CASSSGTGGRQPQHF. Here the CDR3 DNA reads TGTGCCAGCAGTTCGGGGACAGGGGGAAGGCAGCCCCAGCATTTT.

This clone has just a few counts. The chain carries TRBV5-1 and TRBJ1-1; the D is unclear. CDR3 length: 14 amino acids. Germline CDR1 reads SGHRS; CDR2 reads YFSETQ. The V end lost 4 bases, the J end lost 4 bases, and 14 bases lay between the germline ends. The CDR3 loop is CASSRTFEATEAFF. Here the CDR3 DNA reads TGCGCCAGCAGCAGAACCTTCGAGGCCACTGAAGCTTTCTTT.

The CDR3: CAWSGGVLTGELFF. For the CDR3, the DNA is TGTGCCTGGAGTGGGGGAGTCCTCACCGGGGAGCTGTTTTTT. The chain links TRBV30 to TRBJ2-2, with D possibly being TRBD2 (5 bases). The CDR3 contains 14 residues. Trimming removed 1 base at V and 4 bases at J, with 10 bases between. The germline V gene has CDR1 GTSNPN and CDR2 SVGIG (reference sequence).

The CDR3 DNA is TGTGCCAGCAGTTACGATCGGGACGAGCAGTACTTC. It encodes CASSYDRDEQYF. The chain links TRBV6-6 to TRBJ2-7; D not certain. The germline V and J ends were trimmed by 2 bases and 5 bases, with 7 bases remaining between them. The CDR3 totals 12 residues. The germline V gene has CDR1 MNHNY and CDR2 SVGAGI (reference sequence).

DNA for the CDR3: TGTGCCAGCACTCCTACAGGAAGGAACACTGAAGCTTTCTTT. Its translation: CASTPTGRNTEAFF. V is TRBV14 and J is TRBJ1-1, with D maybe TRBD1 (5 bases). CDR1 and CDR2 (germline): SGHDN, FVKESK. Trimming stripped 7 bases from V and 1 base from J, with 13 bases between. The CDR3 covers 14 residues.

The chain carries TRBV5-1 and TRBJ2-5; 11 nucleotides match TRBD1. The CDR3 has 18 amino acids. Germline-derived CDR1 and CDR2 are SGHRS and YFSETQ. Unmatched junction bases numbered 11, after V lost 0 bases and J lost 4 bases. CDR3 in DNA: TGCGCCAGCAGCTTGGTAGTATGGGACAGGGGGAGACTAGAGACCCAGTACTTC. This gives the protein CASSLVVWDRGRLETQYF.